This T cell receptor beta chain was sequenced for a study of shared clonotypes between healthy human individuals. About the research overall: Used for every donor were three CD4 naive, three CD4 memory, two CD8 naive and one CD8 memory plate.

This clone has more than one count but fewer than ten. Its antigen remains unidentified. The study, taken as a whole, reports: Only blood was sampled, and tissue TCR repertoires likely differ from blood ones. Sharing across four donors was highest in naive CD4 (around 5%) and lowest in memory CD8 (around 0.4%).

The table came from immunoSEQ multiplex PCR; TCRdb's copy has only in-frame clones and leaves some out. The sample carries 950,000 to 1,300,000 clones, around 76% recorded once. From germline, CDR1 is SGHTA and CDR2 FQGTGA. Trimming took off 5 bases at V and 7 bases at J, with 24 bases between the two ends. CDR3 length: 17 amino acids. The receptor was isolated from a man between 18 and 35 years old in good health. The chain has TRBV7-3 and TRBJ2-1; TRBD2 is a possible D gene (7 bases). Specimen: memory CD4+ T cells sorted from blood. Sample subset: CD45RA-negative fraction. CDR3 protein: CASSPARGGPLGNEQFF. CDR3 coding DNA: TGTGCCAGCAGCCCGGCTCGCGGGGGCCCTCTGGGGAATGAGCAGTTCTTC. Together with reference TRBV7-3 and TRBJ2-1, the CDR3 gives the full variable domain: GAGVSQTPSNKVTEKGKYVELRCDPISGHTALYWYRQSLGQGPEFLIYFQGTGAADDSGLPNDRFFAVRPEGSVSTLKIQRTERGDSAVYLCASSPARGGPLGNEQFFGPGTRLTVL.